This entry lists 11 T cell receptor beta chains sequenced from one sample in a study of OX40 agonist ivuxolimab in advanced cancers. Sequencing was performed with immunoSEQ multiplex PCR; in TCRdb, only in-frame clones are kept and a portion is missing. In the table there are 35,000 to 45,000 clones, just under 95% of which are singletons. Sequencing was performed on CD4+ or CD8+ T cells sorted from blood, taken in a trial of the OX40 agonist ivuxolimab. These receptors originate from an adult with an advanced solid tumor such as melanoma, head and neck, liver or kidney cancer.

Notes on this clone: The sample has other DNA sequences that encode this CDR3 too. The chain employs TRBV9 and TRBJ2-7; D call uncertain. The V end lost 0 bases, the J end lost 5 bases, and 12 bases lay between the germline ends. The CDR3 extends over 14 amino acids. Looked up from germline, CDR1 is SGDLS and CDR2 is YYNGEE. The CDR3 DNA is TGTGCCAGCAGCGTAGACGGAAGTCCCAACGAGCAGTACTTC. Amino acids: CASSVDGSPNEQYF.

The rearrangement links TRBV11-1 to TRBJ1-2; tentative D call: TRBD1 (6 bases). The germline V gene encodes CDR1 SGHAT and CDR2 FQDESV (reference sequence). V gave up 6 bases and J gave up 0 bases, with 20 bases separating them. The CDR3 is made up of 17 amino acids. CDR3 loop: CASSFRQVSLSNYGYTF. The CDR3 DNA reads as TGTGCCAGCAGTTTTAGACAGGTTAGCCTCTCTAACTATGGCTACACCTTC.

The rearrangement links TRBV5-1 to TRBJ2-7; TRBD1 is a possible D gene (6 bases). Per the germline V gene, CDR1 is SGHRS and CDR2 is YFSETQ. This CDR3 is built from 15 residues. Trimming took 0 bases from V and 0 from J, leaving 10 bases between them. The CDR3 DNA follows: TGCGCCAGCAGCTTGGCTGGGGGCAGCTCCTACGAGCAGTACTTC. Translated: CASSLAGGSSYEQYF.

The chain combines TRBV9 with TRBJ2-1; D perhaps matches TRBD1 (6 bases). Germline CDR1 reads SGDLS; CDR2 reads YYNGEE. This CDR3 is 16 amino acids long. The V end was cut by 0 bases, the J end by 2 bases, with 12 bases between. The CDR3 DNA reads as TGTGCCAGCAGCGTAGAGGTGGGGGCACCCTACAATGAGCAGTTCTTC. Translating gives CASSVEVGAPYNEQFF.

The DNA for the CDR3 is TGTGCCAGCAGTTATTCAGGGTTTCACACCGGGGAGCTGTTTTTT. Translated, it gives CASSYSGFHTGELFF. The J gene is TRBJ2-2, the V gene TRBV6-4; the D gene is possibly TRBD1 (5 bases). From germline, CDR1 is MRHNA and CDR2 SNTAGT. The CDR3 totals 15 residues. V dropped 5 bases and J dropped 3 bases, with 13 bases sitting between them.

This rearrangement joins TRBV9 to TRBJ2-2; 7 bases align to TRBD2. From germline, CDR1 is SGDLS and CDR2 YYNGEE. The CDR3 length is 16 residues. Unmatched junction bases numbered 9, after V lost 4 bases and J lost 3 bases. CDR3 in amino acids: CASSHGTGGYTGELFF. The CDR3 nucleotides are TGTGCCAGCAGCCATGGGACGGGAGGTTACACCGGGGAGCTGTTTTTT. The entire variable domain, with the rest obtained from reference TRBV9 and TRBJ2-2, is as follows: DSGVTQTPKHLITATGQRVTLRCSPRSGDLSVYWYQQSLDQGLQFLIQYYNGEERAKGNILERFSAQQFPDLHSELNLSSLELGDSALYFCASSHGTGGYTGELFFGEGSRLTVL.

A few counts support this clone. The CDR3 spells CASGARGWYGYTF. The CDR3 DNA reads TGTGCCAGCGGGGCCCGGGGTTGGTATGGCTACACCTTC. The rearrangement uses TRBV28 and TRBJ1-2; D possibly corresponds to TRBD1 (5 bases). V was cut by 8 bases and J by 5 bases, with 15 bases left in between. The germline gives CDR1 MDHEN, CDR2 SYDVKM. CDR3 length: 13 residues.

The V call is TRBV5-4, the J call TRBJ2-2; D is perhaps TRBD2 (5 bases). The CDR3 totals 13 residues. Germline V gene lookup returns CDR1 SGHNT and CDR2 YYREEE (reference sequence). The V gene lost 2 bases and the J gene lost 6 bases, with 8 bases spanning the gap. CDR3: CASSFGLSGELFF. CDR3 nucleotides: TGTGCCAGCAGCTTCGGACTCTCCGGGGAGCTGTTTTTT.

The chain links TRBV30 to TRBJ2-7, with D unclear. V was clipped by 3 bases and J by 0 bases, with 9 bases between them. Germline CDR1 is GTSNPN and CDR2 is SVGIG (reference sequence). The CDR3 is 13 amino acids. The CDR3 is CAWSSGDSYEQYF. The CDR3 region has the DNA TGTGCCTGGAGCTCCGGAGACTCCTACGAGCAGTACTTC.

This clone was seen a handful of times. The chain recombines TRBV7-2 with TRBJ2-7; 7 nucleotides agree with TRBD2. V lost 1 base and J lost 2; bases outside the gene matches: 5. CDR1 SGHTA and CDR2 FQGNSA come from the germline V gene. The CDR3 totals 15 residues. The CDR3 is CASSLVWEGTYEQYF. CDR3 nucleotides: TGTGCCAGCAGCTTAGTTTGGGAGGGCACCTACGAGCAGTACTTC.

The J gene is TRBJ2-7, the V gene TRBV27; 11 nucleotides agree with TRBD1. Germline CDR1 MNHEY, CDR2 SMNVEV (reference sequence). The CDR3 length is 14 residues. V dropped 4 bases and J dropped 3; count of bases not matched to a gene: 2. The CDR3 bases are TGTGCCAGCAGTTCGGGGACAGGGGGCTACGAGCAGTACTTC. Protein sequence: CASSSGTGGYEQYF.